A single sample gave rise to the 23 T cell receptor beta chains below, sequenced in a study of blood T cells in healthy people across ages (dated by TCRdb to the mid-2010s). Library preparation employed 5' RACE. For sequencing, an Illumina HiSeq 2500 was employed. A second roughly 7 to 12 cycle PCR used a sample-barcoded 5' primer and a J-beta primer mix. TCRdb itself trimmed the public reads at Q25 with fastp, ran MiXCR and retained productive beta chains. Each entry is one CDR3 protein sequence, shown with its most common DNA and genes. The table for this sample lists about 640,000 distinct CDR3 sequences; approximately 30% of them were counted only once. About a sixth of the sample is in the top ten clones. The sample consisted of blood. The receptors shown here come from a woman older than 75 in good health.

Comments on this clonotype: A much larger clone differs from this one at a single base, so this may be a read error. The rearrangement links TRBV5-6 to TRBJ1-2; TRBD1 agrees at 8 bases. This CDR3 is 15 amino acids long. Germline V gene sequence: CDR1 SGHDT, CDR2 YYEEEE. CDR3 amino acids: CAGSLAGQGSYGYTF. As DNA, the CDR3 is TGTGCCGGCAGCTTGGCCGGACAGGGATCCTATGGCTACACCTTC.

J is TRBJ1-4 and V is TRBV7-2; unclear D gene. CDR1 and CDR2 (germline): SGHTA, FQGNSA. Between the trimmed V and J ends, which lost 0 bases and 5 bases, there was a span of 7 bases. The CDR3 sequence is 14 residues long. The CDR3 DNA follows: TGTGCCAGCAGCTTAGCAGGGTGGAATGAAAAACTGTTTTTT. Amino acids: CASSLAGWNEKLFF.

The chain links TRBV29-1 to TRBJ2-7, with 15 bases fitting TRBD2. V dropped 7 bases and J dropped 6; count of bases not matched to a gene: 4. This CDR3 contains 13 residues. Germline V CDR1 and CDR2: SQVTM, ANQGSEA. CDR3 DNA sequence: TGCAGCGCCCGGACTAGCGGGGGGGCCGAGCAGTACTTC. Translated: CSARTSGGAEQYF.

This clonotype was found many times. The chain is built from TRBV5-1 and TRBJ2-3, with a tentative D call TRBD1 (6 bases). The V end was cut by 1 base, the J end by 1 base, with 7 bases between. CDR1 SGHRS and CDR2 YFSETQ come from the germline V gene. The CDR3 covers 14 residues. The CDR3 DNA follows: TGCGCCAGCAGCTTGAAGGGGGGCACAGATACGCAGTATTTT. Amino acids: CASSLKGGTDTQYF.

The genes are TRBV6-6 and TRBJ2-5; the D gene is possibly TRBD2 (6 bases). Germline V lookup: CDR1 MNHNY, CDR2 SVGAGI (reference sequence). The CDR3 totals 16 residues. The V and J ends lost 4 bases and 5 bases respectively, with 20 bases between them. CDR3 sequence (DNA): TGTGCCAGCAGTTTGGGAGGCTACCGGGATGGGGAGACCCAGTACTTC. Protein: CASSLGGYRDGETQYF.

The chain has TRBV6-6 and TRBJ2-7, with TRBD2 identical over 7 bases. The length of the CDR3 is 15 residues. V gave up 2 bases and J gave up 7 bases; unmatched junction bases: 11. The V gene's germline CDR1 is MNHNY and CDR2 SVGAGI (reference sequence). This CDR3 reads CASSYLAGERSEQYF. The CDR3 coding sequence is TGTGCCAGCAGTTACCTGGCGGGGGAGCGGAGTGAGCAGTACTTC.

As concerns this clonotype: This clone may be a read error of a much larger clone one base away. The chain recombines TRBV18 with TRBJ1-2, with D possibly matching TRBD1 (5 bases). The CDR3 extends over 14 amino acids. The germline gives CDR1 KGHSH, CDR2 LQKENI. The germline V and J ends were trimmed by 4 bases and 6 bases, with 15 bases remaining between them. DNA for the CDR3: TGTGCCAGCTCACAAAGGGGAGATGGCCATGGCTACACCTTC. Its translation is CASSQRGDGHGYTF.

This clonotype was recorded only once. The chain employs TRBV5-1 and TRBJ2-1; the D gene is possibly TRBD2 (6 bases). This CDR3 spans 15 amino acids. CDR1 is SGHRS, CDR2 YFSETQ, per germline. Trimming cost V 6 bases and J 1 base, with 14 bases left between them. CDR3 in amino acids: CASTVRRDSYNEQFF. CDR3 DNA: TGCGCCAGCACGGTCCGGCGGGATTCCTACAATGAGCAGTTCTTC.

The rearrangement uses TRBV12-3 or TRBV12-4 and TRBJ1-2; D perhaps matches TRBD1 (6 bases). CDR3 length: 13 amino acids. Trimming pared 5 bases from V and 7 bases from J, leaving 14 bases between. The CDR3 region is CASSLEGGGGYTF. Here the CDR3 DNA reads TGTGCCAGCAGTCTGGAGGGGGGCGGTGGCTACACCTTC.

This clonotype was recorded many times. The chain links TRBV5-1 to TRBJ1-6; D is unclear. The CDR3 loop spans 15 amino acids. Between the trimmed V and J ends, which lost 4 bases and 10 bases, there was a span of 18 bases. Germline V CDR1 and CDR2: SGHRS, YFSETQ. As DNA, the CDR3 is TGCGCCAGCAGCCCCAGGCGGGGTGCTGACTCACCCCTCCACTTT. Amino acid sequence: CASSPRRGADSPLHF.

This clonotype appeared a few times. A single base separates this from a much larger clone, so it may be a read error. The chain carries TRBV7-8 and TRBJ2-1; D is tentatively TRBD1 or TRBD2 (7 bases each). Judging by the DNA end, TRBJ2-7 fits better; the J call may be wrong. This CDR3 contains 18 residues. Germline V lookup: CDR1 SGHVS, CDR2 FQNEAQ. CDR3 sequence reads: CASSLESRGGFSYNEQYF. CDR3 sequence (DNA): TGTGCCAGCAGCTTAGAATCCAGGGGGGGATTTTCCTACAATGAGCAGTACTTC.

The table lists this clonotype with a few counts. The chain combines TRBV11-3 with TRBJ2-1; the D call may be TRBD1 or TRBD2 (5 bases each). Germline V gives CDR1 SGHNT, CDR2 YENEEA. The V gene lost 1 base and the J gene lost 9 bases, with 13 bases spanning the gap. The CDR3 consists of 14 residues. The DNA of the CDR3 is TGTGCCAGCAGCTTAGGAGCCGGGGCGGCTGAGCAGTTCTTC. This sequence encodes CASSLGAGAAEQFF.

The sample holds many counts of this clonotype. The CDR3 loop reads CASSYAGTGGDGYTF. In DNA form, the CDR3 reads TGTGCCAGCAGTTACGCCGGGACAGGGGGAGATGGCTACACCTTC. The chain links TRBV6-2 or TRBV6-3 to TRBJ1-2; 11 bases are a match to TRBD1. V was pared by 2 bases and J by 6 bases, with 5 bases of the junction left unmatched. The germline V gene has CDR1 MNHEY and CDR2 SVGEGT. The CDR3 loop spans 15 amino acids.

The sample holds a few counts of this clonotype. The chain links TRBV29-1 to TRBJ1-1; D unresolved. This CDR3 has 14 residues. Looked up from germline, CDR1 is SQVTM and CDR2 is ANQGSEA. V lost 4 bases and J lost 3, with 15 bases in between. The CDR3 DNA sequence: TGCAGCGTTGGATCCCGGGTATATCACACTGAAGCTTTCTTT. Amino acid sequence: CSVGSRVYHTEAFF.

Turning to this clonotype: A much larger clone sits a single nucleotide away, making a read error possible. The chain is built from TRBV3-1 and TRBJ2-5; 11 bases agree with TRBD2. The DNA end is more similar to TRBJ2-1, so the J call may be wrong. The CDR3 consists of 14 residues. CDR1 and CDR2 from the germline V gene are LGHDT and YNNKEL (reference sequence). Written as DNA, the CDR3 is TGTGCCAGCACCCAGACTAGCGGGGCAGAGACCCAGTTCTTC. Translated: CASTQTSGAETQFF.

This clonotype was seen repeatedly, ten times or more. The chain is built from TRBV21-1 and TRBJ2-5; the table's D gene call, TRBD1, was not cross checked with the DNA. TRBV21-1 is listed as a pseudogene. CDR3 length: 14 amino acids. The CDR3: CASSGQGKQETQYF. The CDR3 DNA follows: TGTGCCAGCAGCGGACAGGGGAAACAAGAGACCCAGTACTTC.

This clonotype was recorded at least ten times. The chain recombines TRBV29-1 with TRBJ1-2; 11 positions match TRBD1. CDR3 length: 14 residues. The germline gives CDR1 SQVTM, CDR2 ANQGSEA. J lost 7 bases, V lost 6 bases, and 10 bases had no gene match. This CDR3 is CSVTYGQGASGYTF. In DNA, the CDR3 is TGCAGCGTGACCTATGGACAGGGGGCCTCTGGCTACACCTTC.

This clonotype was detected a few times. The rearrangement uses TRBV6-6 and TRBJ1-5; the match to TRBD1 covers 7 bases. Per germline, CDR1 MNHNY and CDR2 SVGAGI (reference sequence). The CDR3 sequence is 15 residues long. Trimming removed 6 bases from V and 3 bases from J; junction bases left unmatched: 8. The CDR3 sequence: CASRAPGQNNQPQHF. The CDR3 region has the DNA TGTGCCAGCAGGGCTCCGGGACAGAACAATCAGCCCCAGCATTTT.

The chain carries TRBV6-1 and TRBJ2-1; D may be TRBD1 (6 bases). Trimming cost V 7 bases and J 7 bases, with 20 bases left between them. Germline V gene lookup returns CDR1 MNHNS and CDR2 SASEGT. This CDR3 is built from 15 residues. The CDR3 reads CASMRSWGPGNEQFF. The CDR3 DNA reads as TGTGCCAGCATGAGAAGTTGGGGGCCGGGGAATGAGCAGTTCTTC.

J is TRBJ2-3 and V is TRBV4-2, with TRBD2 matching 7 bases. The CDR3 length is 17 residues. Germline CDR1 is LGHNA and CDR2 is YNFKEQ. After removal of 1 base from V and 3 bases from J, the junction contained 10 bases not matched to a gene. This CDR3 is CASSQVGGSPMTDTQYF. CDR3 sequence (DNA): TGTGCCAGCAGCCAAGTGGGGGGGAGTCCGATGACAGATACGCAGTATTTT.

This chain links TRBV7-2 with TRBJ2-3, with TRBD2 identical over 14 bases. J was trimmed by 4 bases and V by 2 bases; bases with no gene match: 5. Germline V gene data show CDR1 as SGHTA and CDR2 as FQGNSA. This CDR3 is built from 17 residues. The DNA for the CDR3 is TGTGCCAGCAGCTTATCGCCGGGACTAGCGGGGGCAGATACGCAGTATTTT. Translated: CASSLSPGLAGADTQYF.

This clonotype was counted many times. The chain uses TRBV29-1 and TRBJ1-1, with TRBD1 identical over 11 bases. Germline loops: CDR1 SQVTM, CDR2 ANQGSEA. This CDR3 contains 15 residues. J was trimmed by 1 base and V by 6 bases; bases with no gene match: 7. The CDR3 DNA sequence: TGCAGCGTGGCGGACAGGGGGCGTAGGAACACTGAAGCTTTCTTT. It yields the protein CSVADRGRRNTEAFF.

This clonotype was recorded many times. V gene TRBV2 combines with J gene TRBJ1-2, with D tentatively TRBD1 (5 bases). V was trimmed by 4 bases and J by 5 bases, leaving 17 bases between them. This CDR3 region has 15 residues. The germline CDR1 and CDR2 sequences are SNHLY and FYNNEI. CDR3 sequence reads: CASSVRVARDYGYTF. CDR3 DNA: TGTGCCAGCAGTGTGAGAGTCGCCAGGGATTATGGCTACACCTTC.